The present T cell receptor beta chain was sequenced within a study of blood T cells in healthy people across ages. V lost 2 bases to trimming and J lost 9 bases, with 8 bases between them. In germline, CDR1 is MNHEY, CDR2 SMNVEV (reference sequence). The CDR3 covers 13 residues. Donors were healthy Caucasian individuals from Russia aged about 6 to 100. With a J-beta primer mix and a sample-barcoded 5' primer, a second PCR ran about 6 to 11 cycles. TCRdb re-called the 5' RACE reads with MiXCR, one entry per CDR3 protein. Among 750,000 to 850,000 distinct CDR3 sequences listed, around a quarter were seen once. This same sample was also taken into another study, of T cells of mothers and their children. That source adds: The yield was over 8 million TCR beta CDR3 reads from each mother and approximately 3 million from each child.

The clonotype was recovered from a boy younger than 18 in good health. V usage is TRBV27 and J usage is TRBJ1-6; perhaps TRBD1 as D (6 bases). Source material: blood. CDR3 region: CASSLLRGSPLHF. In DNA form, the CDR3 reads TGTGCCAGCAGTTTACTCAGGGGTTCACCCCTCCACTTT.